The 32 T cell receptor beta chains reported below all come from one sample, sequenced in a study of T cell repertoires in cytomegalovirus infection. TCRdb called the reads again in MiXCR, with one record for every CDR3 protein. Of approximately 320,000 distinct CDR3 sequences listed, roughly 9.5% are singletons. Sequenced: PBMCs. The receptors here all came from a human donor in good health (CMV status not recorded). Some clones in this sample may be carry-over from other donors' samples.

This clonotype was detected many times. J is TRBJ1-5 and V is TRBV7-2; D gene unclear. This CDR3 region has 13 residues. V was pared by 3 bases and J by 6 bases, with 9 bases between. Germline V gives CDR1 SGHTA, CDR2 FQGNSA. As DNA, the CDR3 is TGTGCCAGCAGCTTGGCGGGCAGTCAGCCCCAGCATTTT. This codes for CASSLAGSQPQHF.

This clonotype was detected ten times or more. CDR3 sequence reads: CASSSTGPPWGNTEAFF. For the CDR3, the DNA is TGTGCCAGCAGCTCCACGGGACCTCCCTGGGGGAACACTGAAGCTTTCTTT. The rearrangement joins TRBV11-1 to TRBJ1-1; D perhaps matches TRBD1 (5 bases). This CDR3 region has 17 residues. Germline-derived CDR1 and CDR2 are SGHAT and FQDESV (reference sequence). V was pared by 4 bases and J by 1 base, with 19 bases between.

This clonotype was counted only a few times. The rearrangement uses TRBV2 and TRBJ2-4, with 12 nucleotides matching TRBD1. Trimming removed 6 bases from V and 2 bases from J; junction bases left unmatched: 2. Germline CDR1 and CDR2: SNHLY and FYNNEI. The CDR3 is 15 residues long. Written as DNA, the CDR3 is TGTGCCAGCAGGGGACAGGGGGCCTCCAAAAACATTCAGTACTTC. Amino acids: CASRGQGASKNIQYF.

V is TRBV7-9 and J is TRBJ1-2, with a weak D call TRBD1 (5 bases). The CDR3 has 14 residues. The germline V and J ends were trimmed by 1 base and 4 bases, with 10 bases remaining between them. Germline V gene sequence: CDR1 SEHNR, CDR2 FQNEAQ (reference sequence). The chain's CDR3 is CASSLVQGFYGYTF. The DNA of the CDR3 is TGTGCCAGCAGCTTAGTTCAGGGCTTCTATGGCTACACCTTC.

A remark on this clonotype: Mismatch with germline at one junction end may stem from a read error. This chain joins TRBV20-1 and TRBJ2-3, with 8 bases identical to TRBD1. Germline V gene lookup returns CDR1 DFQATT and CDR2 SNEGSKA (reference sequence). The CDR3 loop spans 15 amino acids. Written as DNA, the CDR3 is TGCAGTGCCAGAGATTTGCAGGGGGCAGGGGATACGCAGTATTTT. Protein: CSARDLQGAGDTQYF.

The rearrangement joins TRBV20-1 to TRBJ2-7; maybe TRBD1 (5 bases). V was shortened by 5 bases and J by 3 bases, with 14 bases between the two germline ends. CDR3 length: 13 residues. The germline gives CDR1 DFQATT, CDR2 SNEGSKA (reference sequence). CDR3 in DNA: TGCAGTGCTTTGGGGCAGGGCGGCTACGAGCAGTACTTC. It specifies CSALGQGGYEQYF.

In regard to this clonotype: This may come from a read error, since a much larger clone is one base off. The J gene is TRBJ2-5, the V gene TRBV7-2; 7 bases agree with TRBD2. Germline V gene data show CDR1 as SGHTA and CDR2 as FQGNSA. The CDR3 is made up of 16 amino acids. The J segment lost 7 bases and the V segment lost 4 bases, leaving 15 bases of the junction unmatched. CDR3 DNA: TGTGCCAGCAGCTCTCTCGGCGGGGGAGTGCAGGGGACCCAGTACTTC. This encodes CASSSLGGGVQGTQYF.

J is TRBJ1-5 and V is TRBV19; TRBD1 is a possible D gene (5 bases). The germline V gene has CDR1 LNHDA and CDR2 SQIVND (reference sequence). This CDR3 is 15 amino acids long. Trimming took 4 bases from V and 7 from J, leaving 17 bases between them. CDR3 residues: CASSTPRRGRQPQHF. CDR3 DNA sequence: TGTGCCAGTAGTACCCCCCGGAGGGGACGCCAGCCCCAGCATTTT.

At least ten counts were recorded for this clonotype. The chain links TRBV11-1 to TRBJ2-1; D remains unclear. The germline gives CDR1 SGHAT, CDR2 FQDESV (reference sequence). The CDR3 is 16 amino acids. V lost 4 bases and J 0 bases, leaving 13 bases between the germline ends. CDR3 amino acids: CASSSADLSSYNEQFF. The DNA of the CDR3 is TGTGCCAGCAGCTCCGCGGACCTGAGCTCCTACAATGAGCAGTTCTTC.

This clonotype appeared many times. The genes are TRBV19 and TRBJ2-1, with 9 bases matching TRBD1. The CDR3 has 15 residues. J gave up 2 bases and V 6 bases, and 5 bases lay outside the gene matches. CDR1 is LNHDA, CDR2 SQIVND, per germline (reference sequence). The CDR3 DNA sequence: TGTGCCAGTAGGCCGGGACAGGGTACCTACAATGAGCAGTTCTTC. It is translated as CASRPGQGTYNEQFF.

V and J are TRBV6-1 and TRBJ1-6; no clear D gene. The CDR3 sequence is 14 residues long. Trimming cost V 5 bases and J 7 bases, with 12 bases left between them. CDR1 and CDR2 from the germline V gene are MNHNS and SASEGT. This chain's CDR3 is CASSRGVYNSPLHF. CDR3 sequence (DNA): TGTGCCAGCAGTCGTGGGGTTTACAATTCACCCCTCCACTTT.

The chain is built from TRBV28 and TRBJ2-7, with D maybe TRBD2 (6 bases). CDR1 MDHEN and CDR2 SYDVKM come from the germline V gene. This CDR3 comprises 15 residues. The germline V and J ends were trimmed by 7 bases and 0 bases, with 16 bases remaining between them. The CDR3 nucleotides read TGTGCCAGCACCCTGGGACTTAGCGCCTCCTACGAGCAGTACTTC. Its protein product is CASTLGLSASYEQYF.

This clonotype was found many times. This chain connects TRBV10-3 to TRBJ2-7; TRBD2 matches at 9 bases. Looked up from germline, CDR1 is ENHRY and CDR2 is SYGVKD. The CDR3 covers 14 residues. J lost 0 bases, V lost 10 bases, and 7 bases had no gene match. The CDR3 coding sequence is TGTGCCACCACTTCTAGCGGGACCTCCTACGAGCAGTACTTC. This codes for CATTSSGTSYEQYF.

Many counts were recorded for this clonotype. The chain carries TRBV27 and TRBJ1-1; D may be TRBD1 (5 bases). In germline, CDR1 is MNHEY, CDR2 SMNVEV (reference sequence). The ends were cut back, 3 bases at V and 0 bases at J, with 17 bases in the middle. This CDR3 contains 17 residues. The CDR3 region has the DNA TGTGCCAGCAGTTTTTGGAATTCAGGGAAAATGAACACTGAAGCTTTCTTT. It yields the protein CASSFWNSGKMNTEAFF.

This clonotype has more than one count but fewer than ten. The V and J genes are TRBV24-1 and TRBJ1-1, with D possibly being TRBD1 (6 bases). Germline values: CDR1 KGHDR, CDR2 SFDVKD. V was trimmed by 0 bases and J by 10 bases, leaving 14 bases between them. The length of the CDR3 is 14 residues. The CDR3 region is CATSDLQTGFLAFF. The DNA of the CDR3 is TGTGCCACCAGTGATTTGCAAACAGGGTTTTTAGCTTTCTTT.

This clonotype has ten or more counts. V gene TRBV19 combines with J gene TRBJ2-7, with TRBD1 matching 7 bases. The germline CDR1 and CDR2 sequences are LNHDA and SQIVND (reference sequence). The J segment lost 3 bases and the V segment lost 5 bases, leaving 7 bases of the junction unmatched. The CDR3 is 14 amino acids. The CDR3 bases are TGTGCCAGTAGTTCACAGGGGTTTGGCTACGAGCAGTACTTC. Translated: CASSSQGFGYEQYF.

This clonotype was seen a few times. The rearrangement links TRBV2 to TRBJ2-1, with TRBD2 identical over 12 bases. Germline values: CDR1 SNHLY, CDR2 FYNNEI. The junction had 9 bases not matched to a gene; V was cut back by 6 bases and J by 6 bases. The CDR3 covers 16 residues. The CDR3 DNA sequence: TGTGCCAGCAGCCCTCTAGCGGGAGGGCTTATCAATGAGCAGTTCTTC. This gives the protein CASSPLAGGLINEQFF. Supplemented by reference TRBV2 and TRBJ2-1, the full variable domain reads EPEVTQTPSHQVTQMGQEVILRCVPISNHLYFYWYRQILGQKVEFLVSFYNNEISEKSEIFDDQFSVERPDGSNFTLKIRSTKLEDSAMYFCASSPLAGGLINEQFFGPGTRLTVL.

This clonotype was observed a few times. The chain couples TRBV12-3 or TRBV12-4 to TRBJ1-1; tentatively, D is TRBD1 (6 bases). The CDR3 runs to 15 residues. V was trimmed by 1 base and J by 3 bases, leaving 12 bases between them. The CDR3 reads CASSLGERQDTEAFF. The CDR3 coding sequence is TGTGCCAGCAGTTTAGGCGAGAGACAGGACACTGAAGCTTTCTTT.

This chain links TRBV6-1 with TRBJ2-7; 12 bases match TRBD2. Unmatched junction bases numbered 14, after V lost 5 bases and J lost 0 bases. The CDR3 contains 19 residues. The V gene's germline CDR1 is MNHNS and CDR2 SASEGT. The CDR3 DNA sequence: TGTGCCAGCAGTTCACGTCCCGGGACTAGCGGGTTGAGCTCCTACGAGCAGTACTTC. Its translation is CASSSRPGTSGLSSYEQYF.

This clonotype was seen ten or more times. V usage is TRBV10-3 and J usage is TRBJ2-1, with 7 bases fitting TRBD2. This CDR3 is 14 amino acids long. J gave up 3 bases and V 6 bases, and 5 bases lay outside the gene matches. CDR1 and CDR2 from the germline V gene are ENHRY and SYGVKD. Written as DNA, the CDR3 is TGTGCCATCAGGGCGGGAGCCGGCTACAATGAGCAGTTCTTC. It is translated as CAIRAGAGYNEQFF.

This clonotype was picked up many times. The chain carries TRBV7-6 and TRBJ2-1; D is possibly TRBD2 (5 bases). Germline lookup yields CDR1 SGHVS and CDR2 FNYEAQ. The CDR3 runs to 16 residues. V was clipped by 0 bases and J by 9 bases, with 18 bases between them. CDR3 DNA: TGTGCCAGCAGCTTAGCTATAGAGGACGCTCGGGGTGAGCAGTTCTTC. Amino acids: CASSLAIEDARGEQFF. Full variable domain (outside the CDR3, taken from reference TRBV7-6 and TRBJ2-1): GAGVSQSPRYKVTKRGQDVALRCDPISGHVSLYWYRQALGQGPEFLTYFNYEAQQDKSGLPNDRFSAERPEGSISTLTIQRTEQRDSAMYRCASSLAIEDARGEQFFGPGTRLTVL.

This chain links TRBV30 with TRBJ1-2, with 7 bases that match TRBD1. J lost 4 bases, V lost 4 bases, and 15 bases had no gene match. The germline gives CDR1 GTSNPN, CDR2 SVGIG (reference sequence). The CDR3 covers 16 residues. The CDR3 here is CAWNFRDSKRTYGYTF. The DNA of the CDR3 is TGTGCCTGGAATTTCCGGGACAGCAAAAGGACCTATGGCTACACCTTC.

This clonotype has ten or more counts. The rearrangement uses TRBV2 and TRBJ2-3, with 12 nucleotides matching TRBD1. Germline-derived CDR1 and CDR2 are SNHLY and FYNNEI. This CDR3 has 18 amino acids. Trimming cost V 6 bases and J 0 bases; bases outside gene matches: 10. The DNA for the CDR3 is TGTGCCAGCAGCCCCGGGACAGGGGGCGAATTTAGCACAGATACGCAGTATTTT. Amino acid sequence: CASSPGTGGEFSTDTQYF. The whole variable domain, filled in from reference TRBV2 and TRBJ2-3, reads EPEVTQTPSHQVTQMGQEVILRCVPISNHLYFYWYRQILGQKVEFLVSFYNNEISEKSEIFDDQFSVERPDGSNFTLKIRSTKLEDSAMYFCASSPGTGGEFSTDTQYFGPGTRLTVL.

This clonotype was seen more than once but under ten times. The chain carries TRBV12-3 or TRBV12-4 and TRBJ2-3; either TRBD1 or TRBD2 may fit D (6 bases each). The CDR3 contains 13 residues. With 7 bases removed from V and 15 bases from J, the gap between germline ends came to 23 bases. The CDR3 here is CASKTTGQRGGYF. The CDR3 coding sequence is TGTGCCAGCAAAACGACCGGACAGAGGGGAGGTTATTTT.

This clonotype was observed a few times. The chain links TRBV12-3 or TRBV12-4 to TRBJ1-1; tentative D call: TRBD1 (6 bases). Trimming cost V 5 bases and J 1 base, with 11 bases left between them. The CDR3 has 14 amino acids. The DNA for the CDR3 is TGTGCCAGCAGTCCCGGGACACAGAACACTGAAGCTTTCTTT. Residues: CASSPGTQNTEAFF.

This clonotype was detected many times. The chain employs TRBV7-2 and TRBJ1-2, with 9 bases lining up with TRBD1. From germline, CDR1 is SGHTA and CDR2 FQGNSA. V lost 3 bases to trimming and J lost 7 bases; unmatched junction nucleotides: 12. CDR3 length: 16 residues. As DNA, the CDR3 is TGTGCCAGCAGCTTGGTCCCGGGACAGGGCCAAGGTGGCTACACCTTC. It translates to CASSLVPGQGQGGYTF.

This clonotype was detected ten times or more. Here the CDR3 DNA reads TGTGCCAGCAGCCTGGGGCTGAATACGCAGTATTTT. Its protein is CASSLGLNTQYF. The chain uses TRBV7-2 and TRBJ2-3, with D possibly TRBD1 on 5 matching bases. V lost 5 bases to trimming and J lost 7 bases, with 10 bases between them. This CDR3 comprises 12 residues. The germline V gene has CDR1 SGHTA and CDR2 FQGNSA.

This rearrangement joins TRBV7-3 to TRBJ2-5; D perhaps matches TRBD1 (6 bases). The germline V gene has CDR1 SGHTA and CDR2 FQGTGA. The V end lost 4 bases, the J end lost 3 bases, and 9 bases lay between the germline ends. This CDR3 is 13 amino acids long. CDR3 nucleotide sequence: TGTGCCAGCAGCTGGACAGTTAAAGAGACCCAGTACTTC. Its protein product is CASSWTVKETQYF.

The chain combines TRBV29-1 with TRBJ2-1, with D tentatively TRBD2 (5 bases). The CDR3 runs to 15 residues. V was trimmed by 7 bases and J by 4 bases, leaving 20 bases between them. The germline V gene encodes CDR1 SQVTM and CDR2 ANQGSEA. The CDR3 region is CSADGSGQRYNEQFF. The CDR3 nucleotides are TGCAGCGCCGATGGCAGCGGTCAAAGGTACAATGAGCAGTTCTTC.

In this sample, this clonotype turned up many times. The chain recombines TRBV7-6 with TRBJ1-1, with D uncertain. V lost 2 bases to trimming and J lost 7 bases, with 17 bases between them. The germline gives CDR1 SGHVS, CDR2 FNYEAQ. This CDR3 spans 15 amino acids. The DNA of the CDR3 is TGTGCCAGCAGCTTAATAGCAGGCCAAACAAGTGAAGCTTTCTTT. Residues: CASSLIAGQTSEAFF.

This clonotype appeared many times. This rearrangement joins TRBV7-9 to TRBJ1-5; unclear D gene. Germline lookup yields CDR1 SEHNR and CDR2 FQNEAQ (reference sequence). CDR3 length: 14 amino acids. Trimming took off 8 bases at V and 2 bases at J, with 13 bases between the two ends. The CDR3 coding sequence is TGTGCCAGCTCCCTAGAGGCCGGCAATCAGCCCCAGCATTTT. This encodes CASSLEAGNQPQHF. The full variable domain, in which reference TRBV7-9 and TRBJ1-5 provide the parts outside the CDR3, is DTGVSQNPRHKITKRGQNVTFRCDPISEHNRLYWYRQTLGQGPEFLTYFQNEAQLEKSRLLSDRFSAERPKGSFSTLEIQRTEQGDSAMYLCASSLEAGNQPQHFGDGTRLSIL.

The J gene is TRBJ1-4, the V gene TRBV10-2, with unresolved D. Germline loops: CDR1 WSHSY, CDR2 SAAADI. This CDR3 region has 14 residues. The ends were cut back, 3 bases at V and 3 bases at J, with 8 bases in the middle. The CDR3 sequence is CASSDTPANEKLFF. The CDR3 nucleotides are TGCGCCAGCAGTGATACACCGGCTAATGAAAAACTGTTTTTT.